The rows below give T cell receptor beta chains drawn from one sample of a study of T cells in Graves' hyperthyroidism and ophthalmopathy. Using its own MiXCR run on the multiplex PCR reads, TCRdb lists one record per CDR3 protein. The data contain over 700,000 distinct CDR3 sequences, approximately 40% of them singletons. Material: blood. These receptors originate from a woman between 40 and 50 years old with Graves' hyperthyroidism. Each CDR3 is given without its conserved first and last residue. The D gene is left open where the match is weak. The size entry is marked missing in some rows and otherwise reads once, few, many or a size class.

abundance	v_gene	j_gene	d_gene	CDR3aa
NA	TRBV7-3	TRBJ1-1	NA	ASSLTRAGSPEAF
few	TRBV7-3	TRBJ2-1	TRBD2	ASSLTSLAGVDEQF
NA	TRBV20-1	TRBJ1-1	NA	SSGWGDTEAF
NA	TRBV20-1	TRBJ1-5	TRBD1	SVTGGNQPQH
NA	TRBV7-2	TRBJ1-1	NA	ASSLEWTALEAF
many	TRBV7-8	TRBJ2-7	NA	ASSLSGQRASYEQY
few	TRBV7-2	TRBJ1-1	NA	ASSSGGGMSTEAF
NA	TRBV6-5	TRBJ2-7	TRBD2	ASSTRGGNEQY
NA	TRBV6-1	TRBJ1-2	NA	ASSYRRELYNYGYT
NA	TRBV5-1	TRBJ1-1	NA	ASSWAAQNTEAF
NA	TRBV2	TRBJ2-7	TRBD1	ASSEWTGGYEQY
few	TRBV6-5	TRBJ1-2	NA	ASSQPARTGNGYT
NA	TRBV10-2	NA	TRBD2	ASSDSVGASGKLYTQY
few	TRBV7-2	TRBJ2-7	TRBD1	ASSITGDPSYEQY
NA	TRBV20-1	TRBJ1-2	NA	SARESTLNYGYT